The entry below gives a single TCR beta chain sequence along with its context. This entry belongs to a study of early T cells in non-severe SARS-CoV-2 infection. In TCRdb, the 5' RACE reads were re-called with MiXCR into one record per CDR3 protein. The table includes some 120,000 distinct CDR3 sequences, about 15% detected once. Sequences were obtained from whole blood. The receptor was isolated from an adult who was a healthcare worker with PCR-confirmed SARS-CoV-2 infection or an uninfected control (not recorded which).

The CDR3 sequence is CSVSVGTAYTEAFF. The CDR3 DNA is TGCAGCGTGTCCGTGGGGACAGCATACACTGAAGCTTTCTTT. V gene TRBV29-1 combines with J gene TRBJ1-1; 7 nucleotides align to TRBD1. CDR1 and CDR2 from the germline V gene are SQVTM and ANQGSEA. The CDR3 has 14 residues. V shed 6 bases and J 3 bases; nucleotides not matched to a gene: 10.